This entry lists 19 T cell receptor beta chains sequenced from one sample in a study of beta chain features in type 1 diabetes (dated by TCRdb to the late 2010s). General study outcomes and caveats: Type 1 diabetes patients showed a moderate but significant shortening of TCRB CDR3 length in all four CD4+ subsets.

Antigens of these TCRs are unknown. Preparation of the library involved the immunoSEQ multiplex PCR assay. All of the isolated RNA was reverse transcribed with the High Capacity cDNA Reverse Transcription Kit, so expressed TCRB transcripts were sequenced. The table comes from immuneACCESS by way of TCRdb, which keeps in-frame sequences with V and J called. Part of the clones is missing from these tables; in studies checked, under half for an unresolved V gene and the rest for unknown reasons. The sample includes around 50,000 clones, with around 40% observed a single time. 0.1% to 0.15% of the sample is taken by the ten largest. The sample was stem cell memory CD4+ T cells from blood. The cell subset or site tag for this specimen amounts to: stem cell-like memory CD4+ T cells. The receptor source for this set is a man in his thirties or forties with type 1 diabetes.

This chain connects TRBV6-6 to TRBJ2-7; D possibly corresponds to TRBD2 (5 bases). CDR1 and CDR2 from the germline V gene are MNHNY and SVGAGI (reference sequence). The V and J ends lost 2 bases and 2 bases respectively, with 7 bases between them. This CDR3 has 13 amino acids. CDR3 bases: TGTGCCAGCAGTTACCCCGGGGCCTACGAGCAGTACTTC. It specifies CASSYPGAYEQYF.

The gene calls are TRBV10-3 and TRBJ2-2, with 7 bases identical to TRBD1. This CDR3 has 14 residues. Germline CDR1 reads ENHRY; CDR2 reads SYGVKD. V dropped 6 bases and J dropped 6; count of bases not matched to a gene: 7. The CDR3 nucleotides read TGTGCCATCAGCCCGAACAGGGGAGCCGGGGAGCTGTTTTTT. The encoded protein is CAISPNRGAGELFF.

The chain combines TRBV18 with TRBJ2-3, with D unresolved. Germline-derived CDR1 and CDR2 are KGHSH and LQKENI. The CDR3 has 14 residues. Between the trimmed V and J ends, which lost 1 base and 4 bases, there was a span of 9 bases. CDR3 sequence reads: CASSPLVGPDTQYF. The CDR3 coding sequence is TGTGCCAGCTCACCACTTGTGGGCCCAGATACGCAGTATTTT.

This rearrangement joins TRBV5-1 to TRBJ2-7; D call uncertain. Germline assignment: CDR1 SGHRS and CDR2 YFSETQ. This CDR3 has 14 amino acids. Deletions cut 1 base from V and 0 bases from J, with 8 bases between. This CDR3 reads CASSLSVGSYEQYF. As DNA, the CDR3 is TGCGCCAGCAGCTTGTCGGTTGGCTCCTACGAGCAGTACTTC.

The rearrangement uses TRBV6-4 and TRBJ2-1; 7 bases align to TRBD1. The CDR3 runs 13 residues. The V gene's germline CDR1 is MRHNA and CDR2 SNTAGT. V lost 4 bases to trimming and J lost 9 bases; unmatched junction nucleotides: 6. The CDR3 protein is CASSARQGGEQFF. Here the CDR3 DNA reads TGTGCCAGCAGTGCACGACAGGGCGGTGAGCAGTTCTTC.

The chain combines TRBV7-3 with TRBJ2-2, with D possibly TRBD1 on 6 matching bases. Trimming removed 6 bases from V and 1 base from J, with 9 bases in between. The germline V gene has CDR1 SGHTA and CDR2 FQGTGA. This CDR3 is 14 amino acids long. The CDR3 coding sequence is TGTGCCAGCAGAAAGGGACAGAACACCGGGGAGCTGTTTTTT. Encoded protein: CASRKGQNTGELFF.

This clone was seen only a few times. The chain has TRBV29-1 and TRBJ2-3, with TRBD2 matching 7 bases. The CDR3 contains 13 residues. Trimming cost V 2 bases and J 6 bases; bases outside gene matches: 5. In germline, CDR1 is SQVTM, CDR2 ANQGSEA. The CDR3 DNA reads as TGCAGCGTTGAAATTTCCGGGGGGGATACGCAGTATTTT. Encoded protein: CSVEISGGDTQYF.

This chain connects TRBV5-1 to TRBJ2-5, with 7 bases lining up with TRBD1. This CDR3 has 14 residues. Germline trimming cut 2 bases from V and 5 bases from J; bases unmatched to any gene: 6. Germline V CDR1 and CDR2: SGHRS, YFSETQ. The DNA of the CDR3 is TGCGCCAGCAGCTTTGGAGACAGGGAGGAGACCCAGTACTTC. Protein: CASSFGDREETQYF.

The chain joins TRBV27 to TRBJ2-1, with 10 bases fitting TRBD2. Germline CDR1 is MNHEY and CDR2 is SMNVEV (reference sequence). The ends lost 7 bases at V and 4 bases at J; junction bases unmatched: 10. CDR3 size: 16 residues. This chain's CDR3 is CASMITSGNRYNEQFF. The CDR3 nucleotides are TGTGCCAGCATGATTACTAGCGGGAATCGGTACAATGAGCAGTTCTTC.

The CDR3 sequence is CASSPYIQDTGELFF. CDR3 sequence (DNA): TGTGCCAGCTCACCCTATATCCAGGACACCGGGGAGCTGTTTTTT. The chain has TRBV18 and TRBJ2-2, with D hard to call. The V end was cut by 3 bases, the J end by 3 bases, with 11 bases between. Germline assignment: CDR1 KGHSH and CDR2 LQKENI. This CDR3 has 15 residues.

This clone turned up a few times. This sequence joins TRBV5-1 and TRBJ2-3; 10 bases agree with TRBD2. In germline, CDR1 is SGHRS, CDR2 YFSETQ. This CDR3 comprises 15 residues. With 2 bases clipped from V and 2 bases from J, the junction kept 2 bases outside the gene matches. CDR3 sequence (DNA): TGCGCCAGCAGCTTCGGACTAGCGGACACAGATACGCAGTATTTT. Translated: CASSFGLADTDTQYF.

The CDR3, as DNA: TGTGCCACGCTCGGGGGGGGGAGAGAGACCCAGTACTTC. Translation: CATLGGGRETQYF. V usage is TRBV10-3 and J usage is TRBJ2-5; 8 nucleotides match TRBD2. CDR1 and CDR2 (germline): ENHRY, SYGVKD. The CDR3 length is 13 residues. The trim removed 10 bases at V and 4 bases at J, leaving 8 bases unmatched.

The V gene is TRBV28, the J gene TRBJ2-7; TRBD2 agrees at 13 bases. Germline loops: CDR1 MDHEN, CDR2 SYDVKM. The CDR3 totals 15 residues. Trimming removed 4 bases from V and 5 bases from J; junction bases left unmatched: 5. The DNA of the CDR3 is TGTGCCAGCAGTTCCGGACTAGCGGGAGTTAACGAGCAGTACTTC. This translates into CASSSGLAGVNEQYF.

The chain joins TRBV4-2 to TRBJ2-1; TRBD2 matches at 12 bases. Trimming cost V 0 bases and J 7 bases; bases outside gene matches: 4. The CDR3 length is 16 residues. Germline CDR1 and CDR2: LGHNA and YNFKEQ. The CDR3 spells CASSQDLAGGLNEQFF. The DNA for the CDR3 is TGTGCCAGCAGCCAAGATCTAGCGGGAGGGCTTAATGAGCAGTTCTTC.

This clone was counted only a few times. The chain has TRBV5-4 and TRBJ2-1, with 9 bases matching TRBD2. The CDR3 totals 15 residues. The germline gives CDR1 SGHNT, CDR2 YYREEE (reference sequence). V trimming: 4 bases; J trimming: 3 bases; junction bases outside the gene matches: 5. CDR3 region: CASSGSGSGYNEQFF. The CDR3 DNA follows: TGTGCCAGCAGCGGTAGCGGGAGCGGCTACAATGAGCAGTTCTTC.

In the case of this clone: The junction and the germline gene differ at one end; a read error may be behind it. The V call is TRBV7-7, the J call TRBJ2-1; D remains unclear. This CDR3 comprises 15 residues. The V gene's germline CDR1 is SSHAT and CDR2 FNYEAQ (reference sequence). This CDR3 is CASSLDSSAYNEQFF. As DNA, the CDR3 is TGTGCTAGCAGCTTAGACTCGTCCGCCTACAATGAGCAGTTCTTC.

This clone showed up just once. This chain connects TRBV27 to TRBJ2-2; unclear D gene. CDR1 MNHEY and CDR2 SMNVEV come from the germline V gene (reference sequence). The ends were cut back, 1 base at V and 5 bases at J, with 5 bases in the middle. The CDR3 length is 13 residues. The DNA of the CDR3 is TGTGCCAGCAGTTTATTTCATACCGGGGAGCTGTTTTTT. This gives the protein CASSLFHTGELFF.

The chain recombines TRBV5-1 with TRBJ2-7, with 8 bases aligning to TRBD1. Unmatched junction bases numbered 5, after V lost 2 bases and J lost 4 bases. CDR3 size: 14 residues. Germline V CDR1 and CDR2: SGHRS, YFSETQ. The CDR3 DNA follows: TGCGCCAGCAGCTTCCAGGGGGCCTGGTACGAGCAGTACTTC. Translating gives CASSFQGAWYEQYF.

CDR3 sequence (DNA): TGTGCCAGCAGCGCTAGGGACAGGGGGCCTTACAATGAGCAGTTCTTC. This translates into CASSARDRGPYNEQFF. The chain uses TRBV7-9 and TRBJ2-1; 12 positions match TRBD1. The ends lost 5 bases at V and 4 bases at J; junction bases unmatched: 6. The CDR3 consists of 16 residues. Germline V lookup: CDR1 SEHNR, CDR2 FQNEAQ (reference sequence).